These 18 T cell receptor beta chains originate from one sample sequenced in a study of blood T cell repertoires in COVID-19. Produced via immunoSEQ multiplex PCR; TCRdb's table is partial and in-frame only. In the table there are 140,000 to 150,000 clones, roughly 86% of which are singletons. Specimen: peripheral blood. The origin of the receptors is a man between 65 and 79 years old with acute or convalescent COVID-19.

This chain connects TRBV9 to TRBJ1-6; the D gene is possibly TRBD1 (6 bases). Looked up from germline, CDR1 is SGDLS and CDR2 is YYNGEE. The germline V and J ends were trimmed by 3 bases and 6 bases, with 25 bases remaining between them. The CDR3 is 19 residues long. CDR3 residues: CASSATGPGSPSFNSPLHF. In DNA, the CDR3 is TGTGCCAGCAGCGCCACAGGGCCAGGTTCACCGAGTTTTAATTCACCCCTCCACTTT.

V and J are TRBV19 and TRBJ1-5; D remains unclear. The CDR3 consists of 13 residues. With 7 bases removed from V and 3 bases from J, the gap between germline ends came to 10 bases. Germline V gene lookup returns CDR1 LNHDA and CDR2 SQIVND (reference sequence). The chain's CDR3 is CASNQRVNQPQHF. For the CDR3, the DNA is TGTGCCAGTAATCAGAGGGTCAATCAGCCCCAGCATTTT.

DNA of the CDR3: TGTGCCAGCAGTGACCTCATTGCCGGGGAGCAGTTCTTC. It codes for CASSDLIAGEQFF. The J gene is TRBJ2-1, the V gene TRBV28; no reliable D call. The germline V gene encodes CDR1 MDHEN and CDR2 SYDVKM. The CDR3 has 13 residues. Trimming removed 5 bases at V and 10 bases at J, with 15 bases between.

The rearrangement links TRBV2 to TRBJ1-5, with D unresolved. CDR1 SNHLY and CDR2 FYNNEI come from the germline V gene. The CDR3 runs to 17 residues. V dropped 6 bases and J dropped 2 bases, with 20 bases sitting between them. The CDR3 nucleotides are TGTGCCAGCAGCGACATCTTGGTGGGTTGGGGCAATCAGCCCCAGCATTTT. It yields the protein CASSDILVGWGNQPQHF.

The chain recombines TRBV5-6 with TRBJ1-5; D not certain. The V and J ends lost 4 bases and 7 bases respectively, with 12 bases between them. The germline V gene encodes CDR1 SGHDT and CDR2 YYEEEE. The CDR3 contains 13 residues. The CDR3 protein is CASSPWSAQPQHF. The CDR3 DNA follows: TGTGCCAGCAGCCCTTGGAGCGCCCAGCCCCAGCATTTT. Full variable domain (rest looked up from reference TRBV5-6 and TRBJ1-5): DAGVTQSPTHLIKTRGQQVTLRCSPKSGHDTVSWYQQALGQGPQFIFQYYEEEERQRGNFPDRFSGHQFPNYSSELNVNALLLGDSALYLCASSPWSAQPQHFGDGTRLSIL.

The chain couples TRBV19 to TRBJ2-5, with D tentatively TRBD1 (8 bases). The CDR3 contains 14 residues. Trimming pared 3 bases from V and 4 bases from J, leaving 12 bases between. Germline values: CDR1 LNHDA, CDR2 SQIVND (reference sequence). CDR3 amino acids: CASSITGGGETQYF. CDR3 coding DNA: TGTGCCAGTAGTATTACAGGGGGGGGAGAGACCCAGTACTTC.

The chain has TRBV5-1 and TRBJ2-4; 8 bases map to TRBD2. V shed 0 bases, J shed 5 bases, and the junction held 7 bases outside the gene matches. Germline CDR1 and CDR2: SGHRS and YFSETQ. CDR3 length: 16 amino acids. Written as DNA, the CDR3 is TGCGCCAGCAGCTTGGGTCGGGGGGGAGTGGAAAACATTCAGTACTTC. Translating gives CASSLGRGGVENIQYF.

V and J are TRBV10-2 and TRBJ1-3; D is uncertain. Trimming pared 6 bases from V and 0 bases from J, leaving 12 bases between. Germline lookup yields CDR1 WSHSY and CDR2 SAAADI. The CDR3 is 15 amino acids. DNA for the CDR3: TGCGCCAGCAGAGGAATTGGGCTCTCTGGAAACACCATATATTTT. Its translation is CASRGIGLSGNTIYF.

V is TRBV5-1 and J is TRBJ1-1; maybe TRBD1 (6 bases). This CDR3 has 15 residues. CDR1 is SGHRS and CDR2 is YFSETQ in the germline V gene. V was pared by 4 bases and J by 4 bases, with 17 bases between. The CDR3 DNA is TGCGCCAGCAGCCCGACGACAGGAGAGGTCACTGAAGCTTTCTTT. Amino acid sequence: CASSPTTGEVTEAFF.

This chain joins TRBV19 and TRBJ2-3; 9 bases match TRBD2. Losses at the gene ends were 2 bases for V and 2 bases for J; bases not matched to a gene: 5. The germline V gene encodes CDR1 LNHDA and CDR2 SQIVND (reference sequence). The length of the CDR3 is 16 residues. CDR3 bases: TGTGCCAGTAGTATATGGCTAGCGGGGCCCACAGATACGCAGTATTTT. Protein: CASSIWLAGPTDTQYF.

The chain uses TRBV11-2 and TRBJ1-4, with TRBD1 matching over 8 bases. The CDR3 length is 13 residues. From germline, CDR1 is SGHAT and CDR2 FQNNGV. Unmatched junction bases numbered 3, after V lost 4 bases and J lost 8 bases. The CDR3 nucleotides are TGTGCCAGCAGCTCCGGACAGGGAGAAAAACTGTTTTTT. The encoded protein is CASSSGQGEKLFF.

This clone was detected only once. The chain employs TRBV11-2 and TRBJ2-1; a weak D match, TRBD1 (5 bases). The CDR3 consists of 15 residues. Trimming stripped 3 bases from V and 7 bases from J, with 16 bases between. Germline V lookup: CDR1 SGHAT, CDR2 FQNNGV. The CDR3 is CASSFQRQGGNEQFF. DNA of the CDR3: TGTGCCAGCAGCTTCCAACGGCAGGGTGGGAATGAGCAGTTCTTC.

J is TRBJ1-2 and V is TRBV7-9, with D perhaps matching TRBD1 (5 bases). This CDR3 has 13 residues. Trimming stripped 5 bases from V and 5 bases from J, with 12 bases between. Per the germline V gene, CDR1 is SEHNR and CDR2 is FQNEAQ (reference sequence). CDR3 in DNA: TGTGCCAGCAGCCAAAGGGGTGCGTATGGCTACACCTTC. Its protein is CASSQRGAYGYTF.

The chain combines TRBV2 with TRBJ2-3; possibly TRBD2 for D (5 bases). Per the germline V gene, CDR1 is SNHLY and CDR2 is FYNNEI. This CDR3 contains 13 residues. V was clipped by 7 bases and J by 2 bases, with 10 bases between them. In nucleotides, the CDR3 is TGTGCCAGCAAGTGGAGGTACACAGATACGCAGTATTTT. This gives the protein CASKWRYTDTQYF.

The chain combines TRBV6-5 with TRBJ1-2; the match to TRBD1 covers 7 bases. V lost 5 bases to trimming and J lost 4 bases; unmatched junction nucleotides: 10. In germline, CDR1 is MNHEY, CDR2 SVGAGI. This CDR3 spans 15 amino acids. The CDR3 here is CASSRQGRGGYGYTF. The CDR3 coding sequence is TGTGCCAGCAGTAGACAGGGCAGGGGCGGCTATGGCTACACCTTC.

The chain links TRBV5-4 to TRBJ1-1; weak D call: TRBD1 (6 bases). CDR3 length: 13 amino acids. V gave up 4 bases and J gave up 6 bases, with 13 bases separating them. From germline, CDR1 is SGHNT and CDR2 YYREEE (reference sequence). CDR3 protein: CASSTTGYSEAFF. DNA of the CDR3: TGTGCCAGCAGCACCACAGGGTACTCTGAAGCTTTCTTT.

This chain uses TRBV3-1 (or the pseudogene TRBV3-2) with TRBJ1-6, with D perhaps matching TRBD1 (5 bases). The germline V gene has CDR1 LGHDT and CDR2 YNNKEL (reference sequence). The CDR3 has 14 amino acids. V lost 1 base and J lost 9, with 10 bases in between. The CDR3 DNA follows: TGTGCCAGCAGCCAAGGACAGACCGGTTCACCCCTCCACTTT. As protein: CASSQGQTGSPLHF.

This sequence joins TRBV5-8 and TRBJ2-2, with D maybe TRBD1 (6 bases). Looked up from germline, CDR1 is SGHTS and CDR2 is YDEGEE. V was cut by 9 bases and J by 0 bases, with 12 bases left in between. The CDR3 has 14 residues. The CDR3 nucleotides read TGTGCCATTAAAGGACAGCCGAACACCGGGGAGCTGTTTTTT. This sequence encodes CAIKGQPNTGELFF. Variable domain in full (rest from reference TRBV5-8 and TRBJ2-2): EAGVTQSPTHLIKTRGQQATLRCSPISGHTSVYWYQQALGLGLQFLLWYDEGEERNRGNFPPRFSGRQFPNYSSELNVNALELEDSALYLCAIKGQPNTGELFFGEGSRLTVL.